This TCR beta chain was recorded in a study of cytomegalovirus exposure and HLA in healthy donors. The PCR ran on 60 Vbeta and 13 Jbeta primers. TCRdb keeps only in-frame clones here, not all; method: immunoSEQ multiplex PCR. The sample has approximately 37,000 clones, and its top ten clones hold over 3.5%. The sequence came from a male donor in good health and CMV-seronegative. The sequenced material came from PBMCs.

The DNA of the CDR3 is TGTGCCAGCAGTTTCCACAGGGGCGAAGAGACCCAGTACTTC. It codes for CASSFHRGEETQYF. The J gene is TRBJ2-5, the V gene TRBV6-1; 7 bases map to TRBD1. The J segment lost 3 bases and the V segment lost 5 bases, leaving 6 bases of the junction unmatched. The CDR3 has 14 residues. Germline-derived CDR1 and CDR2 are MNHNS and SASEGT.